This section outlines one T cell receptor beta chain sequence together with its context. This clonotype was seen only a few times. No cognate antigen has been identified for it. The record has no base qualities; no much larger clone is one base away. For sequencing, an Illumina MiSeq was employed. Multiplex PCR with BIOMED2 TRB-A/B primer pools was used to amplify TRB rearrangements. Illumina-compatible adapters and 7-nucleotide sample barcodes were added to the amplicons in two consecutive PCRs. All library PCRs used Phusion HS II polymerase. Amplicons were purified from gel with the NucleoSpin Gel and PCR Clean-up kit, quantified on Qubit, and pooled at about 4 nM. The quality of the amplicon pool was checked on an Agilent 2100 Bioanalyzer prior to Illumina next-generation sequencing. In the authors' own workflow: MiXCR 3.0.8 with the default MiXCR reference library was used to annotate TRB rearrangements. Non-productive reads and sequences with fewer than 2 reads were removed, and each unique CDR3 nucleotide sequence was counted as one clone. Clonality, diversity, richness and V-J gene usage were calculated in R 3.5.1. GLIPH2 was used to cluster TCRs by CDR3 similarity, and OLGA was used to calculate generation probabilities. GLIPH2 clusters were kept only when the clusters contained at least four unique TCR clonotypes present in at least three individuals. TCRdb ran its own pipeline on the public reads, namely fastp trimming at Q25 and MiXCR clone calling, and kept in-frame beta chains. For every CDR3 protein sequence, its rows merge into one entry that carries the most common genes and DNA. TCRdb, rather than the study authors, made the V and J calls. This sample is represented by about 3,200 distinct CDR3 sequences; about 26% of them were singletons. Clones ranked in the top ten supply under 30% of the sample.

CDR1 and CDR2 (SGHNT, YENEEA) derive from the germline V gene. From V the trimming removes 5 bases and from J it removes 7 bases, while the gene matches leave 8 bases of the junction unaccounted for. Including cysteine and phenylalanine, the CDR3 has 13 amino acids. The kept DNA is CDR3 alone, 39 bases in frame from the first base. TRB repertoires were amplified from around 230-520 ng of genomic DNA extracted from blood. This sample is drawn from a study of T and B cells in COVID-19 patients (dated by TCRdb to about 2020). Regarding the complete study: In this study, adaptive immunity was profiled in COVID-19 patients who either had active infection or had recovered, using TRB and IGH repertoire sequencing of peripheral blood. The TCR and BCR sequence repository comprised 30 to 40 patients and roughly 69 time points, with over 7 million TCR sequences analysed. A couple of patients belonged to both the recovered and active cohorts because samples were available from active disease and after recovery. In the active-infection cohort, three fifths of the roughly 20 patients were critically ill and required mechanical ventilation or ECMO. Repertoire analyses used an age-matched reference group of approximately 42 healthy donors who were negative for COVID-19 antibodies as the comparison. The recovered cohort included around 19 patients who contributed approximately 22 samples, and most of those patients had mild to moderate COVID-19 that was managed on an outpatient basis. Comorbidities linked to unfavorable COVID-19 outcome were present in about 90% of the 20 patients in the active-infection cohort. As many as 9 follow-up blood samples were taken per patient, and some of the samples covered different disease stages within the same individual. Median age was about 31 years in the recovered cohort versus under 70 years in the active-infection cohort. Study-wide findings and limitations: Specific T cell subsets (CD4+/Treg/CD8+) and sorted SARS-CoV-2-responsive or tetramer+ T cells had not yet been sequenced, and the corresponding sequencing experiments were ongoing. Patients with COVID-19 were reported to show strongly skewed TRBV/TRBJ gene usage. The recovered cohort had 2,000 to 3,000 exclusive TCR clusters, including some 31 low-pGen clusters. The cohort was judged too small for assessing how HLA contributes to COVID-19 susceptibility or severity. Blood samples from mildly ill patients during symptoms and early samples from severe cases were scarce. In active COVID-19, TRB repertoires were highly clonal, while at recovery, diversity and richness increased above the levels seen in healthy donors. Prospective validation of the reported TCR clusters was stated to be required before clinical use.

This clonotype was obtained from a human donor with active COVID-19. This sequence uses TRBV11-3 and TRBJ2-7; TRBD1 aligns with 7 central bases. The sequencing input was blood. CDR3 protein: CASSLKGAVEQYF. The bases are TGTGCCAGCAGCCTGAAGGGGGCGGTGGAGCAGTACTTC.